The 30 T cell receptor beta chains below all came from one sample that was sequenced in a study of HIV-infected children after antiretroviral therapy interruption. A 3' RACE protocol on RNA, with unique molecular identifiers, produced the TCR library. TCRdb re-called the 3' RACE reads with MiXCR, one entry per CDR3 protein. The sample has fewer than 45,000 distinct CDR3 sequences, about 6% seen once. The treatment here: PENTA 11 planned treatment interruption arm or continuous ART arm. The source material was CD45RA+ CD4+ T cells from PBMCs, pooled from several time points, sampled from a donor given antiretroviral therapy, either interrupted or continuous. The subset denotes: naive CD4+ CD45RA+ CD45RO- T cells. Receptors were obtained from a pool of human donors with HIV.

This clonotype was detected only a few times. This chain connects TRBV7-3 to TRBJ2-2; D gene uncertain. Germline V gene lookup returns CDR1 SGHTA and CDR2 FQGTGA. V was pared by 0 bases and J by 5 bases, with 7 bases between. This CDR3 comprises 14 residues. The CDR3 sequence: CASSLTSETGELFF. CDR3 bases: TGTGCCAGCAGCTTAACAAGTGAGACCGGGGAGCTGTTTTTT. Using reference TRBV7-3 and TRBJ2-2 for the parts outside the CDR3, the full variable domain is GAGVSQTPSNKVTEKGKYVELRCDPISGHTALYWYRQSLGQGPEFLIYFQGTGAADDSGLPNDRFFAVRPEGSVSTLKIQRTERGDSAVYLCASSLTSETGELFFGEGSRLTVL.

Ten or more counts support this clonotype. The CDR3 DNA reads as TGCGCCAGCAGGACGGCCATGAGCTCCTACAATGAGCAGTTCTTC. Protein sequence: CASRTAMSSYNEQFF. The gene calls are TRBV5-1 and TRBJ2-1, with D hard to call. Looked up from germline, CDR1 is SGHRS and CDR2 is YFSETQ. Trimming took off 5 bases at V and 0 bases at J, with 12 bases between the two ends. This CDR3 spans 15 amino acids.

This clonotype was observed many times. The chain has TRBV28 and TRBJ2-7; D unclear. Trimming pared 3 bases from V and 4 bases from J, leaving 4 bases between. The CDR3 extends over 11 amino acids. Germline values: CDR1 MDHEN, CDR2 SYDVKM. The CDR3 protein is CASSFGYEQYF. DNA for the CDR3: TGTGCCAGCAGTTTCGGTTACGAGCAGTACTTC.

This clonotype was picked up many times. The rearrangement uses TRBV12-3 or TRBV12-4 and TRBJ1-2; 8 nucleotides agree with TRBD1. There are 17 residues in the CDR3. V shed 2 bases, J shed 3 bases, and the junction held 11 bases outside the gene matches. CDR3 in amino acids: CASSLWDRLISHYGYTF. The CDR3 region has the DNA TGTGCCAGCAGTTTATGGGACAGGCTGATCTCACACTATGGCTACACCTTC.

This clonotype has only a few counts. V is TRBV11-2 and J is TRBJ2-7, with a weak D call TRBD2 (7 bases). V lost 5 bases and J lost 3, with 20 bases in between. The CDR3 is 16 residues long. In germline, CDR1 is SGHAT, CDR2 FQNNGV. The CDR3 region is CASSNLKGGEDYEQYF. CDR3 coding DNA: TGTGCCAGCAGCAACCTCAAGGGGGGGGAGGACTACGAGCAGTACTTC.

This clonotype was counted a few times. The rearrangement uses TRBV28 and TRBJ2-5; 7 bases agree with TRBD1. CDR3 size: 16 residues. Germline-derived CDR1 and CDR2 are MDHEN and SYDVKM. The J segment lost 1 base and the V segment lost 3 bases, leaving 8 bases of the junction unmatched. The CDR3 spells CASSFKGGWSQETQYF. For the CDR3, the DNA is TGTGCCAGCAGTTTTAAAGGGGGCTGGTCCCAAGAGACCCAGTACTTC.

This clonotype was seen at least ten times. This chain connects TRBV19 to TRBJ2-7; TRBD2 agrees at 7 bases. This CDR3 contains 17 residues. V was pared by 9 bases and J by 3 bases, with 20 bases of the junction left unmatched. CDR1 LNHDA and CDR2 SQIVND come from the germline V gene (reference sequence). This CDR3 is CASQLEHRRERGYEQYF. In DNA, the CDR3 is TGTGCCAGCCAATTGGAGCACCGGAGGGAGCGGGGCTACGAGCAGTACTTC.

This clonotype was seen many times. This chain connects TRBV29-1 to TRBJ2-7; 10 nucleotides line up with TRBD2. V shed 7 bases, J shed 2 bases, and the junction held 11 bases outside the gene matches. The CDR3 totals 15 residues. Germline V gene data show CDR1 as SQVTM and CDR2 as ANQGSEA. CDR3 nucleotide sequence: TGCAGCGAGACGAAACTAGCGGGGAAAACCTACGAGCAGTACTTC. It is translated as CSETKLAGKTYEQYF.

This clonotype was detected ten times or more. The chain employs TRBV10-3 and TRBJ1-3; 7 nucleotides match TRBD1. The ends lost 4 bases at V and 1 base at J; junction bases unmatched: 4. The germline V gene has CDR1 ENHRY and CDR2 SYGVKD. This CDR3 is built from 15 residues. The CDR3 coding sequence is TGTGCCATCAGTGTACAGGGGAAATCTGGAAACACCATATATTTT. It specifies CAISVQGKSGNTIYF.

This chain joins TRBV20-1 and TRBJ1-1; tentatively, D is TRBD1 (6 bases). This CDR3 has 13 amino acids. Germline V gives CDR1 DFQATT, CDR2 SNEGSKA (reference sequence). Trimming stripped 6 bases from V and 5 bases from J, with 16 bases between. CDR3 amino acids: CSAYGQTDTEAFF. The CDR3 DNA follows: TGCAGTGCCTACGGACAGACCGATACTGAAGCTTTCTTT.

This clonotype was detected ten times or more. The gene calls are TRBV29-1 and TRBJ1-1, with D unclear. The CDR3 consists of 13 residues. Germline-derived CDR1 and CDR2 are SQVTM and ANQGSEA. Trimming cost V 1 base and J 5 bases, with 11 bases left between them. The DNA for the CDR3 is TGCAGCGTTGAAGGGGTGAGGGAGACTGAAGCTTTCTTT. The encoded protein is CSVEGVRETEAFF. Supplemented by reference TRBV29-1 and TRBJ1-1, the full variable domain reads SAVISQKPSRDICQRGTSLTIQCQVDSQVTMMFWYRQQPGQSLTLIATANQGSEATYESGFVIDKFPISRPNLTFSTLTVSNMSPEDSSIYLCSVEGVRETEAFFGQGTRLTVV.

This clonotype was counted once. The chain employs TRBV28 and TRBJ1-1; D is unclear. Trimming pared 7 bases from V and 0 bases from J, leaving 15 bases between. CDR3 length: 15 amino acids. Germline V CDR1 and CDR2: MDHEN, SYDVKM. CDR3 sequence (DNA): TGTGCCAGCACCCCCTCGGACCGTATGAACACTGAAGCTTTCTTT. Its protein is CASTPSDRMNTEAFF.

This clonotype rates as medium-sized (0.01 to 0.1%). The chain recombines TRBV23-1 with TRBJ2-7; D remains unclear. TRBV23-1 is identified as an open reading frame with a role that is uncertain. CDR3 length equals 16 residues. The V and J ends lost 1 base and 0 bases respectively, with 13 bases between them. DNA for the CDR3: TGCGCCAGCAGTCAATTGGGTAGGCTGGCCTCCTACGAGCAGTACTTC. Its translation: CASSQLGRLASYEQYF.

This clonotype was recorded at least ten times. Here the CDR3 reads CAISKRAGGTPGGDTQYF. The CDR3 nucleotides read TGTGCCATCAGTAAGCGAGCGGGGGGCACCCCTGGAGGGGATACGCAGTATTTT. The rearrangement uses TRBV10-3 and TRBJ2-3; TRBD2 matches at 9 bases. This CDR3 has 18 amino acids. Germline CDR1 reads ENHRY; CDR2 reads SYGVKD. Trimming took 5 bases from V and 6 from J; bases not matched to a gene: 18.

This clonotype was recorded many times. This sequence joins TRBV10-3 and TRBJ2-3; possible D gene TRBD2, 5 bases. Germline-derived CDR1 and CDR2 are ENHRY and SYGVKD. The CDR3 extends over 15 amino acids. The V end was cut by 3 bases, the J end by 5 bases, with 15 bases between. CDR3 loop: CAISDPLAREDTQYF. CDR3 in DNA: TGTGCCATCAGTGACCCGCTAGCAAGAGAAGATACGCAGTATTTT.

This clonotype occurred a few times. This sequence joins TRBV12-3 or TRBV12-4 and TRBJ1-1; D ambiguous. The CDR3 totals 13 residues. V was pared by 6 bases and J by 0 bases, with 8 bases between. In DNA form, the CDR3 reads TGTGCCAGCAGGCTCTCCGTGAACACTGAAGCTTTCTTT. It codes for CASRLSVNTEAFF.

This clonotype was seen ten or more times. The chain links TRBV28 to TRBJ2-1, with 7 bases fitting TRBD1. This CDR3 has 10 amino acids. Germline CDR1 MDHEN, CDR2 SYDVKM. CDR3 amino acids: CGTGYNEQFF. The CDR3 coding sequence is TGTGGGACAGGCTACAATGAGCAGTTCTTC.

The J gene is TRBJ2-3, the V gene TRBV6-6, with 8 positions matching TRBD1. Germline CDR1 is MNHNY and CDR2 is SVGAGI (reference sequence). The CDR3 is 15 residues long. Trimming took 5 bases from V and 6 from J; bases not matched to a gene: 10. The CDR3 loop reads CASSPGQGREDTQYF. For the CDR3, the DNA is TGTGCCAGCAGTCCTGGACAGGGAAGGGAGGATACGCAGTATTTT.

This clonotype has ten or more counts. The chain joins TRBV4-1 to TRBJ2-4, with a weak D call TRBD2 (5 bases). The CDR3 is 17 amino acids. V was clipped by 5 bases and J by 1 base, with 18 bases between them. CDR1 MGHRA and CDR2 YSYEKL come from the germline V gene. The CDR3 sequence: CASSSLGRELAKNIQYF. The CDR3 DNA follows: TGCGCCAGCAGCTCCCTCGGTAGGGAGCTGGCCAAAAACATTCAGTACTTC.

This clonotype was seen at least ten times. The rearrangement joins TRBV6-1 to TRBJ2-7, with 10 bases that match TRBD1. The CDR3 covers 15 residues. Germline CDR1 is MNHNS and CDR2 is SASEGT. V trimming: 3 bases; J trimming: 10 bases; junction bases outside the gene matches: 12. CDR3 sequence: CASSDVGTGDYEQYF. The CDR3 DNA sequence: TGTGCCAGCAGTGATGTGGGGACAGGGGACTATGAACAGTACTTC.

This clonotype was seen at least ten times. The chain has TRBV11-2 and TRBJ2-5; the match to TRBD2 covers 8 bases. Losses at the gene ends were 6 bases for V and 3 bases for J; bases not matched to a gene: 9. Germline V gene sequence: CDR1 SGHAT, CDR2 FQNNGV. CDR3 size: 15 residues. This CDR3 reads CASRGIRREEETQYF. The CDR3 DNA reads as TGTGCCAGCAGGGGGATCAGGCGGGAGGAAGAGACCCAGTACTTC.

This clonotype was seen at least ten times. V is TRBV28 and J is TRBJ2-3; 13 bases match TRBD2. Looked up from germline, CDR1 is MDHEN and CDR2 is SYDVKM. The CDR3 has 15 amino acids. V shed 6 bases and J 5 bases; nucleotides not matched to a gene: 5. CDR3 in DNA: TGTGCCAGCAGCAGGACTAGCGGGAGTGTAGATACGCAGTATTTT. This translates into CASSRTSGSVDTQYF.

This clonotype was counted many times. The chain recombines TRBV5-6 with TRBJ2-4; D is unresolved. In germline, CDR1 is SGHDT, CDR2 YYEEEE. The CDR3 spans 14 residues. Trimming stripped 3 bases from V and 6 bases from J, with 13 bases between. In nucleotides, the CDR3 is TGTGCCAGCAGCTCTGCCAGGTCGGGAAACATTCAGTACTTC. Translation gives CASSSARSGNIQYF. The variable domain in full, completed from reference TRBV5-6 and TRBJ2-4, reads DAGVTQSPTHLIKTRGQQVTLRCSPKSGHDTVSWYQQALGQGPQFIFQYYEEEERQRGNFPDRFSGHQFPNYSSELNVNALLLGDSALYLCASSSARSGNIQYFGAGTRLSVL.

This clonotype was counted many times. This CDR3 is CASSLYINPNTGELFF. As DNA, the CDR3 is TGTGCCAGCAGTTTATATATCAACCCTAACACCGGGGAGCTGTTTTTT. V is TRBV12-3 or TRBV12-4 and J is TRBJ2-2; D is uncertain. The CDR3 has 16 residues. Trimming took 2 bases from V and 2 from J, leaving 12 bases between them.

There are many counts of this clonotype. V and J are TRBV6-5 and TRBJ2-7, with TRBD1 matching 7 bases. The V gene end was trimmed by 0 bases and the J gene end by 1 base; junction bases not matched to a gene: 3. Germline V lookup: CDR1 MNHEY, CDR2 SVGAGI. This CDR3 region has 15 residues. The CDR3 nucleotides are TGTGCCAGCAGTTACTCGAGGGACAGATCCTACGAGCAGTACTTC. This encodes CASSYSRDRSYEQYF.

This clonotype was seen more than once but under ten times. This sequence joins TRBV6-2 or TRBV6-3 and TRBJ2-4, with D possibly TRBD1 on 6 matching bases. V was pared by 7 bases and J by 7 bases, with 14 bases between. Germline CDR1 reads MNHEY; CDR2 reads SVGEGT. This CDR3 contains 13 residues. The CDR3 DNA sequence: TGTGCCAGCACCTGGGACCAGGGGAACATTCAGTACTTC. Residues: CASTWDQGNIQYF.

Ten or more counts support this clonotype. The chain carries TRBV5-1 and TRBJ2-5, with D perhaps TRBD1 (6 bases). Germline V gene sequence: CDR1 SGHRS, CDR2 YFSETQ. The V end was cut by 0 bases, the J end by 0 bases, with 9 bases between. The CDR3 length is 15 residues. The CDR3 region is CASSLGTGYQETQYF. The CDR3 bases are TGCGCCAGCAGCTTGGGTACAGGGTACCAAGAGACCCAGTACTTC.

The table lists this clonotype with many counts. Germline is not matched at one junction end, which may reflect a read error. The chain recombines TRBV11-1 with TRBJ2-3, with 7 bases identical to TRBD2. This CDR3 has 14 amino acids. Germline CDR1 SGHAT, CDR2 FQDESV (reference sequence). CDR3 residues: CASSFRGEPETLYF. CDR3 bases: TGTGCCAGCAGTTTCCGGGGGGAACCAGAAACGCTGTATTTT. Looking up the rest from reference TRBV11-1 and TRBJ2-3 gives the full variable domain: EAEVAQSPRYKITEKSQAVAFWCDPISGHATLYWYRQILGQGPELLVQFQDESVVDDSQLPKDRFSAERLKGVDSTLKIQPAELGDSAMYLCASSFRGEPETLYFGPGTRLTVL.

The gene calls are TRBV7-9 and TRBJ2-2, with 9 bases matching TRBD1. The junction had 12 bases not matched to a gene; V was cut back by 11 bases and J by 5 bases. The germline gives CDR1 SEHNR, CDR2 FQNEAQ (reference sequence). The CDR3 runs to 15 residues. This CDR3 is CAWKRTGARTGELFF. The CDR3 DNA reads TGTGCCTGGAAACGGACAGGGGCGAGGACCGGGGAGCTGTTTTTT.

This clonotype has ten or more counts. The chain is built from TRBV28 and TRBJ2-2, with unresolved D. Germline V gene lookup returns CDR1 MDHEN and CDR2 SYDVKM. Trimming shortened V by 2 bases and J by 6 bases, and 7 bases separated the two germline ends. CDR3 length equals 13 residues. CDR3 amino acids: CASSLVGAGELFF. The CDR3 DNA is TGTGCCAGCAGTTTAGTTGGGGCCGGGGAGCTGTTTTTT.